This passage covers 32 T cell receptor beta chains from one sample sequenced in a study of T-cell reconstitution after alpha-beta-depleted transplantation in children. A library of TCRbeta sequences, prepared with unique molecular identifiers, was generated. TCRdb recomputed calls from the PCR reads with MiXCR, one row per CDR3 protein. The sample comprises about 410,000 distinct CDR3 sequences, approximately 20% of which are singletons, and about 3.8% rests with the top ten. The sequences come from PBMCs from the stem cell graft donor, collected from the stem cell graft. These receptor sequences come from a human donor who donated a stem cell graft to a child with acute myeloid leukemia.

The V and J genes are TRBV12-3 or TRBV12-4 and TRBJ2-5; D is ambiguous. Between the trimmed V and J ends, which lost 6 bases and 1 base, there was a span of 9 bases. This CDR3 has 13 residues. CDR3 DNA: TGTGCCAGCAGGATGGGTCCCCAAGAGACCCAGTACTTC. Encoded protein: CASRMGPQETQYF.

The chain joins TRBV11-2 to TRBJ2-1; D is unresolved. Germline-derived CDR1 and CDR2 are SGHAT and FQNNGV. V dropped 5 bases and J dropped 10 bases, with 15 bases sitting between them. The CDR3 length is 13 residues. The CDR3 DNA is TGTGCCAGCAGCCACCGAACCTCTGGGGAGCAGTTCTTC. This translates into CASSHRTSGEQFF. The full variable domain, in which reference TRBV11-2 and TRBJ2-1 provide the parts outside the CDR3, is EAGVAQSPRYKIIEKRQSVAFWCNPISGHATLYWYQQILGQGPKLLIQFQNNGVVDDSQLPKDRFSAERLKGVDSTLKIQPAKLEDSAVYLCASSHRTSGEQFFGPGTRLTVL.

V usage is TRBV28 and J usage is TRBJ1-5, with no clear D. The CDR3 contains 14 residues. V was shortened by 5 bases and J by 2 bases, with 10 bases between the two germline ends. CDR1 MDHEN and CDR2 SYDVKM come from the germline V gene. The CDR3 DNA reads TGTGCCAGCAGTCCGAGGAGCGGCAATCAGCCCCAGCATTTT. This codes for CASSPRSGNQPQHF.

This sequence joins TRBV29-1 and TRBJ2-3; 7 bases agree with TRBD2. This CDR3 comprises 14 residues. J gave up 2 bases and V 4 bases, and 6 bases lay outside the gene matches. Germline V gene data show CDR1 as SQVTM and CDR2 as ANQGSEA. The CDR3 loop reads CSVGAGATTDTQYF. CDR3 nucleotides: TGCAGCGTTGGTGCGGGAGCTACCACAGATACGCAGTATTTT.

The chain links TRBV12-3 or TRBV12-4 to TRBJ2-2; no clear D gene. Trimming took off 0 bases at V and 3 bases at J, with 5 bases between the two ends. CDR3 length equals 14 residues. The CDR3: CASSLAEHTGELFF. CDR3 coding DNA: TGTGCCAGCAGTTTAGCGGAGCACACCGGGGAGCTGTTTTTT.

Only a few counts were recorded for this clonotype. The chain employs TRBV7-9 and TRBJ2-1, with 11 bases fitting TRBD2. J gave up 9 bases and V 4 bases, and 11 bases lay outside the gene matches. The CDR3 is made up of 16 amino acids. In germline, CDR1 is SEHNR, CDR2 FQNEAQ (reference sequence). The CDR3 region is CASSSVLAGVSAEQFF. The CDR3 nucleotides read TGTGCCAGCAGCTCGGTACTAGCGGGAGTTTCAGCTGAGCAGTTCTTC.

This clonotype was detected a few times. The chain joins TRBV18 to TRBJ1-5; perhaps TRBD1 as D (6 bases). This CDR3 is 14 amino acids long. Trimming removed 4 bases at V and 4 bases at J, with 11 bases between. The germline V gene has CDR1 KGHSH and CDR2 LQKENI. The CDR3 loop is CASSRQGNNQPQHF. CDR3 bases: TGTGCCAGCTCACGCCAGGGGAATAATCAGCCCCAGCATTTT.

A few counts support this clonotype. This chain links TRBV20-1 with TRBJ2-2; D uncertain. This CDR3 has 13 amino acids. V lost 0 bases and J 4 bases, leaving 6 bases between the germline ends. Germline assignment: CDR1 DFQATT and CDR2 SNEGSKA (reference sequence). CDR3 amino acids: CSARDGVTGELFF. CDR3 DNA: TGCAGTGCTAGAGATGGAGTCACCGGGGAGCTGTTTTTT.

The chain employs TRBV4-1 and TRBJ2-7, with TRBD1 matching 7 bases. The V gene's germline CDR1 is MGHRA and CDR2 YSYEKL. CDR3 length: 18 amino acids. V gave up 3 bases and J gave up 0 bases; unmatched junction bases: 14. The CDR3 region is CASSHLYVIQGSSYEQYF. The CDR3 DNA sequence: TGCGCCAGCAGCCACCTCTACGTTATACAGGGGAGCTCCTACGAGCAGTACTTC.

This clonotype has a handful of counts. The chain couples TRBV20-1 to TRBJ2-2; 7 nucleotides match TRBD1. CDR3 length equals 15 residues. Germline trimming cut 0 bases from V and 2 bases from J; bases unmatched to any gene: 3. Germline assignment: CDR1 DFQATT and CDR2 SNEGSKA (reference sequence). The CDR3, as DNA: TGCAGTGCTAGAGAAGGGACAGCAAACACCGGGGAGCTGTTTTTT. It yields the protein CSAREGTANTGELFF.

This clonotype was observed many times. The chain joins TRBV28 to TRBJ2-2; D ambiguous. The CDR3 contains 12 residues. Germline assignment: CDR1 MDHEN and CDR2 SYDVKM. V lost 6 bases and J 3 bases, leaving 5 bases between the germline ends. CDR3 loop: CASSSYTGELFF. The CDR3 nucleotides read TGTGCCAGCAGCTCATACACCGGGGAGCTGTTTTTT.

This clonotype came up a few times. The chain has TRBV29-1 and TRBJ2-7, with TRBD2 matching over 10 bases. This CDR3 has 13 amino acids. Germline V gene lookup returns CDR1 SQVTM and CDR2 ANQGSEA. V lost 6 bases, J lost 6 bases, and 8 bases stayed unmatched. CDR3 residues: CSVLAGEGIEQYF. CDR3 nucleotide sequence: TGCAGCGTCCTAGCGGGAGAGGGGATCGAGCAGTACTTC.

This clonotype was counted only a few times. The chain joins TRBV6-7 to TRBJ2-3, with TRBD2 matching 13 bases. TRBV6-7 is given ORF status, its function remaining uncertain. Trimming at V came to 5 bases and at J to 0 bases, leaving 11 bases not matched to a gene. The CDR3 runs to 19 residues. Here the CDR3 reads CASSTGLAGENHSTDTQYF. Here the CDR3 DNA reads TGTGCCAGCAGTACAGGACTAGCGGGAGAGAATCACAGCACAGATACGCAGTATTTT.

The chain joins TRBV10-3 to TRBJ2-2; D unresolved. In germline, CDR1 is ENHRY, CDR2 SYGVKD. The CDR3 is 14 amino acids. V gave up 5 bases and J gave up 3 bases, with 10 bases separating them. Here the CDR3 DNA reads TGTGCCATCAGTACGAGTTTGTACACCGGGGAGCTGTTTTTT. Translating it yields CAISTSLYTGELFF.

The rearrangement joins TRBV9 to TRBJ2-1, with D maybe TRBD1 (6 bases). Germline loops: CDR1 SGDLS, CDR2 YYNGEE. Trimming shortened V by 2 bases and J by 8 bases, and 17 bases separated the two germline ends. The CDR3 length is 15 residues. The CDR3 here is CASSVTGTPRDEQFF. CDR3 in DNA: TGTGCCAGCAGCGTTACCGGGACACCCCGTGATGAGCAGTTCTTC.

This clonotype has ten or more counts. The genes are TRBV12-3 or TRBV12-4 and TRBJ1-5; D gene unclear. V was clipped by 5 bases and J by 9 bases, with 11 bases between them. This CDR3 comprises 12 residues. The CDR3 DNA reads TGTGCCAGCAGTCTCGAGAAAGGGCCCCAGCATTTT. It yields the protein CASSLEKGPQHF.

This sequence joins TRBV3-1 and TRBJ2-5; D is uncertain. Germline V CDR1 and CDR2: LGHDT, YNNKEL (reference sequence). CDR3 length equals 11 residues. V lost 7 bases and J 5 bases, leaving 8 bases between the germline ends. The CDR3 DNA reads TGTGCCAGCATGGGGTTGGAGACCCAGTACTTC. Its translation: CASMGLETQYF.

This sequence joins TRBV5-1 and TRBJ2-3, with 11 positions matching TRBD2. This CDR3 is built from 17 residues. The junction had 7 bases not matched to a gene; V was cut back by 4 bases and J by 0 bases. CDR1 is SGHRS, CDR2 YFSETQ, per germline. The CDR3 DNA is TGCGCCAGCAGCCGAGGAACTAGCGGGGGAAGCACAGATACGCAGTATTTT. Its protein is CASSRGTSGGSTDTQYF.

This clonotype was found a few times. The rearrangement joins TRBV5-6 to TRBJ2-7, with D tentatively TRBD1 or TRBD2 (5 bases each). The CDR3 has 15 amino acids. From germline, CDR1 is SGHDT and CDR2 YYEEEE. V was pared by 0 bases and J by 0 bases, with 10 bases between. The CDR3 protein is CASSLGGESSYEQYF. The DNA for the CDR3 is TGTGCCAGCAGCTTGGGAGGGGAGAGCTCCTACGAGCAGTACTTC.

V gene TRBV5-1 combines with J gene TRBJ1-5; 8 bases map to TRBD1. Germline CDR1 SGHRS, CDR2 YFSETQ. The CDR3 is 17 amino acids. J lost 5 bases, V lost 0 bases, and 10 bases had no gene match. The CDR3 loop reads CASSLVPQDRDYQPQHF. CDR3 sequence (DNA): TGCGCCAGCAGCTTGGTGCCCCAGGACAGGGATTATCAGCCCCAGCATTTT. The full variable domain, rest sourced from reference TRBV5-1 and TRBJ1-5, is KAGVTQTPRYLIKTRGQQVTLSCSPISGHRSVSWYQQTPGQGLQFLFEYFSETQRNKGNFPGRFSGRQFSNSRSEMNVSTLELGDSALYLCASSLVPQDRDYQPQHFGDGTRLSIL.

This clonotype was picked up a small number of times. The rearrangement joins TRBV10-2 to TRBJ2-4, with D possibly being TRBD2 (5 bases). CDR3 length: 17 residues. The ends were cut back, 0 bases at V and 1 base at J, with 13 bases in the middle. The germline CDR1 and CDR2 sequences are WSHSY and SAAADI. The CDR3 DNA reads as TGCGCCAGCAGTGAGTCTCACAGCGGTCGGGCCAAAAACATTCAGTACTTC. The encoded protein is CASSESHSGRAKNIQYF.

The gene calls are TRBV6-2 or TRBV6-3 and TRBJ2-1; possible D gene TRBD1, 5 bases. V was cut by 6 bases and J by 2 bases, with 11 bases left in between. CDR3 length equals 14 residues. In germline, CDR1 is MNHEY, CDR2 SVGEGT. In DNA, the CDR3 is TGTGCCAGCAGCCCTATGGACACCTACAATGAGCAGTTCTTC. Translating gives CASSPMDTYNEQFF.

The chain is built from TRBV11-2 and TRBJ2-7; 7 bases align to TRBD2. The V segment lost 5 bases and the J segment 1 base; nucleotides outside the gene matches: 8. The CDR3 spans 15 residues. Germline lookup yields CDR1 SGHAT and CDR2 FQNNGV. For the CDR3, the DNA is TGTGCCAGCAGCCCAACCGGGGGGATTTCCTACGAGCAGTACTTC. Translating gives CASSPTGGISYEQYF.

The chain recombines TRBV7-2 with TRBJ1-1; 8 nucleotides agree with TRBD1. The CDR3 has 14 residues. Germline trimming cut 5 bases from V and 7 bases from J; bases unmatched to any gene: 9. Germline V gene sequence: CDR1 SGHTA, CDR2 FQGNSA. For the CDR3, the DNA is TGTGCCAGCAGCCGTCCGGGACAGGCAATTGAAGCTTTCTTT. Its protein is CASSRPGQAIEAFF.

The chain recombines TRBV6-1 with TRBJ2-2; 7 nucleotides line up with TRBD2. The V gene end was trimmed by 6 bases and the J gene end by 0 bases; junction bases not matched to a gene: 13. This CDR3 has 18 residues. CDR1 MNHNS and CDR2 SASEGT come from the germline V gene. The CDR3 loop is CASSQTAPGGANTGELFF. As DNA, the CDR3 is TGTGCCAGCAGCCAGACAGCACCGGGGGGTGCGAACACCGGGGAGCTGTTTTTT.

This clonotype was seen a handful of times. The rearrangement uses TRBV9 and TRBJ2-7; D ambiguous. The CDR3 runs to 14 residues. V was cut by 2 bases and J by 1 base, with 10 bases left in between. Germline V gene lookup returns CDR1 SGDLS and CDR2 YYNGEE. The CDR3 DNA is TGTGCCAGCAGCGTTGGGCCAGAATCCTACGAGCAGTACTTC. This gives the protein CASSVGPESYEQYF.

The CDR3 nucleotides are TGTGCCAGCAGTTACCAGATGGTGGGGACAGTCTCCTACGAGCAGTACTTC. Protein: CASSYQMVGTVSYEQYF. J is TRBJ2-7 and V is TRBV6-5; 7 bases fit TRBD1. CDR3 length: 17 amino acids. Trimming removed 2 bases from V and 0 bases from J; junction bases left unmatched: 10. Germline lookup yields CDR1 MNHEY and CDR2 SVGAGI.

This clonotype came up a few times. The chain uses TRBV6-1 and TRBJ2-1; 8 bases are shared with TRBD2. V trimming: 5 bases; J trimming: 2 bases; junction bases outside the gene matches: 8. In germline, CDR1 is MNHNS, CDR2 SASEGT. This CDR3 is built from 16 residues. Here the CDR3 reads CASSPGLDWAYNEQFF. CDR3 in DNA: TGTGCCAGCAGTCCGGGACTAGACTGGGCCTACAATGAGCAGTTCTTC.

This clonotype was seen repeatedly, ten times or more. The chain uses TRBV20-1 and TRBJ2-7; 10 nucleotides match TRBD1. Trimming took 5 bases from V and 5 from J; bases not matched to a gene: 6. Germline V gives CDR1 DFQATT, CDR2 SNEGSKA (reference sequence). The CDR3 is 13 residues long. The CDR3 reads CSAADRGTHEQYF. In nucleotides, the CDR3 is TGCAGTGCTGCGGACAGGGGGACCCACGAGCAGTACTTC.

This clonotype was counted between two and nine times. The chain recombines TRBV15 with TRBJ2-3; D possibly corresponds to TRBD2 (6 bases). Germline CDR1 and CDR2: LNHNV and YYDKDF (reference sequence). V lost 0 bases and J 2 bases, leaving 21 bases between the germline ends. The CDR3 consists of 19 residues. CDR3 sequence reads: CATSRDLFRKAGFTDTQYF. The CDR3 coding sequence is TGTGCCACCAGCAGAGATTTGTTCAGGAAGGCGGGGTTCACAGATACGCAGTATTTT.

This clonotype was recorded many times. The chain uses TRBV29-1 and TRBJ2-2; 13 nucleotides match TRBD2. With V trimmed by 4 bases and J by 7 bases, 3 bases remained unmatched. This CDR3 is 14 amino acids long. Germline V gene data show CDR1 as SQVTM and CDR2 as ANQGSEA. As DNA, the CDR3 is TGCAGCGTTGGGACTAGCGGGAGTAACGGGGAGCTGTTTTTT. Translating it yields CSVGTSGSNGELFF.

This clonotype has a single count. The chain recombines TRBV4-1 with TRBJ2-3; D is perhaps TRBD1 or TRBD2 (6 bases each). The germline V gene encodes CDR1 MGHRA and CDR2 YSYEKL. The V end was cut by 5 bases, the J end by 2 bases, with 23 bases between. CDR3 length equals 18 residues. The CDR3 here is CASSYKGGTGGHTDTQYF. CDR3 coding DNA: TGCGCCAGCAGCTACAAAGGGGGGACTGGGGGGCACACAGATACGCAGTATTTT.